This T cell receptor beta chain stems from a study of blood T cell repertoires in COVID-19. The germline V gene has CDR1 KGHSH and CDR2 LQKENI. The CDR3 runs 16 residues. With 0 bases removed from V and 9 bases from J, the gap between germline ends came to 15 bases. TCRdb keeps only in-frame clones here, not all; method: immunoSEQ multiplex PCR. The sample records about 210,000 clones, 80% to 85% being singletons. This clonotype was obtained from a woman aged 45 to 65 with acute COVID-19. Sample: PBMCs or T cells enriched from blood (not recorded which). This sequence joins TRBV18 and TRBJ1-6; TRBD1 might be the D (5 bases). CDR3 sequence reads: CASSPPGPQGGSPLHF. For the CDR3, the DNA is TGTGCCAGCTCACCACCCGGGCCCCAGGGCGGTTCACCCCTCCACTTT.